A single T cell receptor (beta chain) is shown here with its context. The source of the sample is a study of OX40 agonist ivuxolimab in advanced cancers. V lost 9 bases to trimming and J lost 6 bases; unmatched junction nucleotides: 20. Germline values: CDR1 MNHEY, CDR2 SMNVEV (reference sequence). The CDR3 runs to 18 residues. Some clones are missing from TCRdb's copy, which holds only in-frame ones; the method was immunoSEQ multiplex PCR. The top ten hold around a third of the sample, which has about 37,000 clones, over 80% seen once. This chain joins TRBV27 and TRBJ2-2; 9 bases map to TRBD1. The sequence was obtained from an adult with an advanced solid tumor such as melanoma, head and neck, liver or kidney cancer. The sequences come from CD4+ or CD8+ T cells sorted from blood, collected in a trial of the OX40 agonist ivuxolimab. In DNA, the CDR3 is TGTGCCAGTGCGTCCGGACAGGGGAGGACCATGGGGCCCGGGGAGCTGTTTTTT. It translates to CASASGQGRTMGPGELFF.